Below are 25 T cell receptor beta chains sequenced from a single sample in a study of T cell repertoires in cytomegalovirus infection. TCRdb re-called the reads through MiXCR, storing one row per CDR3 protein. The sample carries around 260,000 distinct CDR3 sequences, about 23% recorded once. Material: PBMCs. Receptors originate from a human donor in good health (CMV status not recorded). Some clones in this sample may be carry-over from other donors' samples.

DNA of the CDR3: TGCAGTGAGTACGGGGGCCACAATGAGCAGTTCTTC. It codes for CSEYGGHNEQFF. The chain combines TRBV20-1 with TRBJ2-1; either TRBD1 or TRBD2 may fit D (6 bases each). Germline V gene sequence: CDR1 DFQATT, CDR2 SNEGSKA (reference sequence). V shed 7 bases and J shed 5 bases, with 12 bases lying between them. CDR3 length: 12 amino acids.

The chain couples TRBV19 to TRBJ2-7, with 9 nucleotides matching TRBD1. The CDR3 runs 15 residues. The V gene's germline CDR1 is LNHDA and CDR2 SQIVND (reference sequence). With 1 base clipped from V and 3 bases from J, the junction kept 4 bases outside the gene matches. CDR3 DNA: TGTGCCAGTAGTATAGGGGGACAGGGCCTCTACGAGCAGTACTTC. Translated, it gives CASSIGGQGLYEQYF.

This clonotype was observed at least ten times. The chain couples TRBV7-9 to TRBJ2-7; D ambiguous. CDR3 size: 12 residues. The germline CDR1 and CDR2 sequences are SEHNR and FQNEAQ (reference sequence). V was trimmed by 1 base and J by 6 bases, leaving 7 bases between them. CDR3 bases: TGTGCCAGCAGCTTAGTGTCAAGCGAGCAGTACTTC. Translating it yields CASSLVSSEQYF. Full variable domain (outside the CDR3, taken from reference TRBV7-9 and TRBJ2-7): DTGVSQNPRHKITKRGQNVTFRCDPISEHNRLYWYRQTLGQGPEFLTYFQNEAQLEKSRLLSDRFSAERPKGSFSTLEIQRTEQGDSAMYLCASSLVSSEQYFGPGTRLTVT.

The chain employs TRBV28 and TRBJ1-4; D uncertain. Trimming stripped 1 base from V and 7 bases from J, with 4 bases between. CDR1 is MDHEN, CDR2 SYDVKM, per germline. There are 12 residues in the CDR3. For the CDR3, the DNA is TGTGCCAGCAGTTTATATGGTGAAAAACTGTTTTTT. Protein: CASSLYGEKLFF.

This clonotype was picked up a small number of times. This chain links TRBV7-9 with TRBJ1-6, with TRBD1 as a possible D gene (6 bases). V lost 6 bases to trimming and J lost 7 bases, with 19 bases between them. This CDR3 comprises 16 residues. CDR1 is SEHNR and CDR2 is FQNEAQ in the germline V gene (reference sequence). The CDR3 DNA reads TGTGCCAGCAGTTTACAGGGCTCAGGCTCGAATTCACCCCTCCACTTT. It is translated as CASSLQGSGSNSPLHF.

This clonotype was seen many times. The DNA of the CDR3 is TGTGCCAGCAGCCCGTCTAGCGGGAGGGGAAATGAGCAGTTCTTC. Its protein is CASSPSSGRGNEQFF. The chain is built from TRBV7-2 and TRBJ2-1; 12 nucleotides line up with TRBD2. This CDR3 has 15 amino acids. Germline CDR1 is SGHTA and CDR2 is FQGNSA. V gave up 5 bases and J gave up 7 bases; unmatched junction bases: 6.

This clonotype turned up a few times. A read error may account for a junction end that differs from germline. The rearrangement joins TRBV7-7 to TRBJ1-1, with unresolved D. Looked up from germline, CDR1 is SSHAT and CDR2 is FNYEAQ (reference sequence). This CDR3 region has 13 residues. The CDR3 here is CASSQLPGTEAFF. The CDR3 nucleotides are TGTGCTAGCAGCCAACTCCCGGGCACTGAAGCTTTCTTT.

This clonotype has at least ten counts. The V call is TRBV7-9, the J call TRBJ1-2; D is unclear. Germline-derived CDR1 and CDR2 are SEHNR and FQNEAQ (reference sequence). Between the trimmed V and J ends, which lost 3 bases and 1 base, there was a span of 6 bases. The length of the CDR3 is 13 residues. The CDR3 bases are TGTGCCAGCAGCTTTTCTGATAACTATGGCTACACCTTC. It is translated as CASSFSDNYGYTF.

This clonotype has a count of ten or more. The CDR3 region is CASSTTGGRTDTQYF. The DNA of the CDR3 is TGTGCCAGCAGCACCACAGGGGGCAGAACAGATACGCAGTATTTT. The gene calls are TRBV7-2 and TRBJ2-3; TRBD1 aligns across 9 bases. The CDR3 runs to 15 residues. The germline V gene has CDR1 SGHTA and CDR2 FQGNSA. The J segment lost 3 bases and the V segment lost 5 bases, leaving 6 bases of the junction unmatched.

The chain combines TRBV5-5 with TRBJ2-1; TRBD1 matches 7 bases. V gave up 0 bases and J gave up 4 bases; unmatched junction bases: 4. From germline, CDR1 is SGHKS and CDR2 YYEKEE (reference sequence). This CDR3 region has 15 residues. Written as DNA, the CDR3 is TGTGCCAGCAGCTTGGGAGGGGGCTATTACAATGAGCAGTTCTTC. This codes for CASSLGGGYYNEQFF. Looking up the rest from reference TRBV5-5 and TRBJ2-1 gives the full variable domain: DAGVTQSPTHLIKTRGQQVTLRCSPISGHKSVSWYQQVLGQGPQFIFQYYEKEERGRGNFPDRFSARQFPNYSSELNVNALLLGDSALYLCASSLGGGYYNEQFFGPGTRLTVL.

This clonotype came up a few times. This sequence joins TRBV19 and TRBJ2-2; weak D call: TRBD2 (6 bases). V was pared by 5 bases and J by 5 bases, with 12 bases between. CDR1 is LNHDA, CDR2 SQIVND, per germline (reference sequence). This CDR3 spans 14 amino acids. The CDR3 nucleotides are TGTGCCAGTAGTCGACGGGGAGGTACCGGGGAGCTGTTTTTT. Translation: CASSRRGGTGELFF.

This clonotype occurred many times. V and J are TRBV11-3 and TRBJ2-7, with 10 bases matching TRBD1. The V and J ends lost 5 bases and 2 bases, in that order; junction bases with no gene match: 6. Germline V gene lookup returns CDR1 SGHNT and CDR2 YENEEA. The CDR3 totals 15 residues. CDR3 residues: CASSATGTGAYEQYF. The CDR3 DNA reads TGTGCCAGCAGCGCGACCGGGACAGGGGCCTACGAGCAGTACTTC. Drawing the rest from reference TRBV11-3 and TRBJ2-7, the complete variable domain is EAGVVQSPRYKIIEKKQPVAFWCNPISGHNTLYWYLQNLGQGPELLIRYENEEAVDDSQLPKDRFSAERLKGVDSTLKIQPAELGDSAVYLCASSATGTGAYEQYFGPGTRLTVT.

This clonotype appeared many times. The rearrangement links TRBV7-2 to TRBJ1-1, with D possibly matching TRBD1 (6 bases). Germline V gene data show CDR1 as SGHTA and CDR2 as FQGNSA. The CDR3 runs to 12 residues. Trimming stripped 3 bases from V and 10 bases from J, with 12 bases between. Here the CDR3 reads CASSFGGQGAFF. CDR3 sequence (DNA): TGTGCCAGCAGCTTCGGGGGGCAGGGAGCTTTCTTT. Supplemented by reference TRBV7-2 and TRBJ1-1, the full variable domain reads GAGVSQSPSNKVTEKGKDVELRCDPISGHTALYWYRQSLGQGLEFLIYFQGNSAPDKSGLPSDRFSAERTGGSVSTLTIQRTQQEDSAVYLCASSFGGQGAFFGQGTRLTVV.

This clonotype was seen repeatedly, ten times or more. The chain recombines TRBV6-5 with TRBJ2-5, with TRBD1 matching 7 bases. V was pared by 5 bases and J by 2 bases, with 5 bases of the junction left unmatched. Germline-derived CDR1 and CDR2 are MNHEY and SVGAGI. This CDR3 is 14 amino acids long. CDR3 sequence (DNA): TGTGCCAGCAGTCCTGACAGGGCGCAAGAGACCCAGTACTTC. Its protein is CASSPDRAQETQYF.

This clonotype was counted many times. Germline is not matched at one junction end, which may reflect a read error. The chain combines TRBV12-3 or TRBV12-4 with TRBJ1-5; maybe TRBD1 (6 bases). The CDR3 sequence is 14 residues long. The CDR3 protein is CASGLGGPNQPQHF. The DNA of the CDR3 is TGTGCCAGCGGTTTAGGGGGGCCCAATCAGCCCCAGCATTTT.

The V gene is TRBV15, the J gene TRBJ1-1, with D unresolved. The CDR3 covers 12 residues. Trimming took off 3 bases at V and 7 bases at J, with 9 bases between the two ends. Germline V lookup: CDR1 LNHNV, CDR2 YYDKDF (reference sequence). The CDR3 reads CATSSDRSEAFF. The CDR3 DNA is TGTGCCACCAGCAGCGACCGCAGTGAAGCTTTCTTT. Complete variable domain (other parts from reference TRBV15 and TRBJ1-1): DAMVIQNPRYQVTQFGKPVTLSCSQTLNHNVMYWYQQKSSQAPKLLFHYYDKDFNNEADTPDNFQSRRPNTSFCFLDIRSPGLGDTAMYLCATSSDRSEAFFGQGTRLTVV.

The rearrangement links TRBV7-9 to TRBJ2-7; 8 nucleotides agree with TRBD1. The CDR3 contains 14 residues. Germline loops: CDR1 SEHNR, CDR2 FQNEAQ (reference sequence). Trimming removed 4 bases from V and 5 bases from J; junction bases left unmatched: 7. The CDR3 coding sequence is TGTGCCAGCAGCTCAACAGGGGGGATCGACGAGCAGTACTTC. Translation: CASSSTGGIDEQYF.

This clonotype turned up a few times. The chain carries TRBV28 and TRBJ2-5; 7 nucleotides agree with TRBD1. The CDR3 covers 16 residues. Germline-derived CDR1 and CDR2 are MDHEN and SYDVKM. J lost 5 bases, V lost 5 bases, and 14 bases had no gene match. The CDR3 DNA reads TGTGCCAGCAGTGTAACCCTACAGGGGTCGGGCGAGACCCAGTACTTC. This codes for CASSVTLQGSGETQYF.

This clonotype was picked up many times. This chain connects TRBV7-2 to TRBJ1-2, with TRBD1 identical over 7 bases. This CDR3 is 13 amino acids long. Germline values: CDR1 SGHTA, CDR2 FQGNSA. V was pared by 5 bases and J by 2 bases, with 2 bases of the junction left unmatched. The CDR3 DNA follows: TGTGCCAGCAGCCCGGACAGGAACTATGGCTACACCTTC. Amino acid sequence: CASSPDRNYGYTF.

This clonotype has just a few counts. This chain links TRBV7-2 with TRBJ2-7, with D perhaps given as TRBD1 or TRBD2 (5 bases each). Germline V gene data show CDR1 as SGHTA and CDR2 as FQGNSA. V lost 5 bases and J 1 base, leaving 15 bases between the germline ends. There are 15 residues in the CDR3. CDR3 sequence: CASSQAGTQSYEQYF. The CDR3 nucleotides are TGTGCCAGCAGCCAGGCCGGGACCCAGTCCTACGAGCAGTACTTC. The whole variable domain, filled in from reference TRBV7-2 and TRBJ2-7, reads GAGVSQSPSNKVTEKGKDVELRCDPISGHTALYWYRQSLGQGLEFLIYFQGNSAPDKSGLPSDRFSAERTGGSVSTLTIQRTQQEDSAVYLCASSQAGTQSYEQYFGPGTRLTVT.

Notes on this clonotype: This sequence may be a read error, since a much larger clone differs from it by one base. In DNA, the CDR3 is TGTGCCAGCAGCTTACGACAGGGTGGAACCGGGGAGCTGCTTTTT. It specifies CASSLRQGGTGELLF. The chain carries TRBV7-3 and TRBJ2-2, with 7 bases fitting TRBD1. This CDR3 spans 15 amino acids. The V gene's germline CDR1 is SGHTA and CDR2 FQGTGA.

Ten or more counts support this clonotype. The rearrangement links TRBV28 to TRBJ1-1; 10 positions agree with TRBD1. The CDR3 extends over 15 amino acids. Unmatched junction bases numbered 9, after V lost 5 bases and J lost 6 bases. CDR1 MDHEN and CDR2 SYDVKM come from the germline V gene. CDR3 nucleotides: TGTGCCAGCAGTCCCTGGACAGGGGGAATATCTGAAGCTTTCTTT. Amino acid sequence: CASSPWTGGISEAFF.

The chain combines TRBV10-3 with TRBJ1-2; no firm D call. CDR3 size: 11 residues. V lost 3 bases and J 6 bases, leaving 5 bases between the germline ends. Germline CDR1 reads ENHRY; CDR2 reads SYGVKD. CDR3 residues: CAISERDGYTF. CDR3 sequence (DNA): TGTGCCATCAGTGAAAGAGATGGCTACACCTTC.

V and J are TRBV13 and TRBJ2-3; 7 positions agree with TRBD1. This CDR3 is built from 14 residues. Germline CDR1 reads PRHDT; CDR2 reads FYEKMQ (reference sequence). The V gene end was trimmed by 5 bases and the J gene end by 4 bases; junction bases not matched to a gene: 6. CDR3 sequence reads: CASSPTGMADTQYF. For the CDR3, the DNA is TGTGCCAGCAGCCCGACAGGGATGGCAGATACGCAGTATTTT.

The genes are TRBV12-3 or TRBV12-4 and TRBJ2-7; D gene unclear. The CDR3 is 15 residues long. Trimming took off 6 bases at V and 3 bases at J, with 18 bases between the two ends. The CDR3 nucleotides read TGTGCCAGCAGCCCCTCTGGGGTCCCTAACTACGAGCAGTACTTC. Translated, it gives CASSPSGVPNYEQYF.